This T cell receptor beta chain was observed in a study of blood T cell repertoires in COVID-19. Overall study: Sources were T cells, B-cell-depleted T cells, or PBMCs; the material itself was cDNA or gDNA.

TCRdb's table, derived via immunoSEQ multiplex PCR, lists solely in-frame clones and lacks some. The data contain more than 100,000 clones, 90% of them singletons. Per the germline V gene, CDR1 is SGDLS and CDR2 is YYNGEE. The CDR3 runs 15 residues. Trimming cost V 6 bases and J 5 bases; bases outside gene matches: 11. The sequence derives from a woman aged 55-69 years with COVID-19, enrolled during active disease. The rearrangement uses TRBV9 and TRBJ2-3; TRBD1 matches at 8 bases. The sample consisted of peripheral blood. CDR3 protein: CASTVKGQERDTQYF. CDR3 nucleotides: TGTGCCAGCACCGTCAAGGGACAGGAAAGAGATACGCAGTATTTT. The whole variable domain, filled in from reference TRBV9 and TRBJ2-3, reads DSGVTQTPKHLITATGQRVTLRCSPRSGDLSVYWYQQSLDQGLQFLIQYYNGEERAKGNILERFSAQQFPDLHSELNLSSLELGDSALYFCASTVKGQERDTQYFGPGTRLTVL.